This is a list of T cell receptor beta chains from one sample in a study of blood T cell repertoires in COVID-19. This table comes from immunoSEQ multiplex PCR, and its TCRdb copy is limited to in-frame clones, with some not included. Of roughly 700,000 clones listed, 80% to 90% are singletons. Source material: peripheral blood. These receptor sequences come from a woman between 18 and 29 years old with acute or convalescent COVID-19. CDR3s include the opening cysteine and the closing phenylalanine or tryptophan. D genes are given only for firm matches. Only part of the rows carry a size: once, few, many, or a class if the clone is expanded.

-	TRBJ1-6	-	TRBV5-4	CASKRDNSPLHF	TGTGCCAGCAAGAGGGATAATTCACCCCTCCACTTT
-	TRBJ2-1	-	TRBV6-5	CASMGWGQPYNEQFF	TGTGCCAGCATGGGGTGGGGACAACCCTACAATGAGCAGTTCTTC
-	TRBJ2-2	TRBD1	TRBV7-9	CASSPGQGELFF	TGTGCCAGCAGCCCGGGACAGGGGGAGCTGTTTTTT
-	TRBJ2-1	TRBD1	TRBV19	CASTSGQVNEQFF	TGTGCCAGTACCTCGGGACAGGTGAATGAGCAGTTCTTC
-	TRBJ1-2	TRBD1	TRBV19	CASSMDRYYGYTF	TGTGCCAGTAGTATGGACAGGTACTATGGCTACACCTTC
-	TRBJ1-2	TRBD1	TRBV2	CASSVQGQHYGYTF	TGTGCCAGCAGTGTGCAGGGACAGCACTATGGCTACACCTTC
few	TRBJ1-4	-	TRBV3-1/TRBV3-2	CASSQGSDNEKLFF	TGTGCCAGCAGCCAAGGTAGCGATAATGAAAAACTGTTTTTT
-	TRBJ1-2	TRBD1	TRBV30	CAWSPPRAGQGKSNYGYTF	TGTGCCTGGAGTCCGCCCCGCGCGGGACAGGGCAAATCGAACTATGGCTACACCTTC
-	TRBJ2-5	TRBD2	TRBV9	CASSSSGGGMLLETQYF	TGTGCCAGCAGCAGTAGCGGGGGAGGTATGTTATTGGAGACCCAGTACTTC
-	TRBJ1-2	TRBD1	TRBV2	CAVRDRGYGYTF	TGTGCCGTCCGGGACAGGGGTTATGGCTACACCTTC
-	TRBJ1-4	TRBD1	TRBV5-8	CASSPAFWDRVEKLFF	TGTGCCAGCAGCCCGGCTTTTTGGGACAGGGTCGAAAAACTGTTTTTT
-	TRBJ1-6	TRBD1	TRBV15	CATRDIDRANSPLHF	TGTGCCACCAGGGACATTGACAGGGCTAATTCACCCCTCCACTTT
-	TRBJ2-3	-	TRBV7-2	CASSSVGLTDTQYF	TGTGCCAGCAGCTCCGTCGGACTAACAGATACGCAGTATTTT
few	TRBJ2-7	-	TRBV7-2	CASSLEGGTDYEQYF	TGTGCCAGCAGCTTAGAGGGGGGGACGGACTACGAGCAGTACTTC
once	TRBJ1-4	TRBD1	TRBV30	CAWSVRTGGEKLFF	TGTGCCTGGAGTGTTAGGACAGGGGGTGAAAAACTGTTTTTT
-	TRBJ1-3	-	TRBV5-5	CASRMREGASSSGNTIYF	TGTGCCAGCAGAATGAGAGAGGGAGCTTCGAGCTCTGGAAACACCATATATTTT
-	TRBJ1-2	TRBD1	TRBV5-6	CASSLGQGRPGYTF	TGTGCCAGCAGCTTAGGACAGGGGCGGCCGGGCTACACCTTC
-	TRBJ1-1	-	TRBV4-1	CASSQSQAGRFEAFF	TGCGCCAGCAGCCAGTCCCAAGCGGGGCGTTTTGAAGCTTTCTTT
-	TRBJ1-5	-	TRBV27	CASSFLGGQPQHF	TGTGCCAGCAGTTTTCTAGGCGGTCAGCCCCAGCATTTT
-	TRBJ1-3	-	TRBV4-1	CASSQPGKRNTIYF	TGCGCCAGCAGCCAACCCGGGAAGCGAAACACCATATATTTT
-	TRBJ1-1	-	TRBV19	CASSIGHREAFF	TGTGCCAGTAGTATAGGACACCGTGAAGCTTTCTTT
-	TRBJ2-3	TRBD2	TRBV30	CAWSYPSPTSGGAGTQYF	TGTGCCTGGAGTTACCCCTCCCCGACTAGCGGGGGGGCCGGAACGCAGTATTTT
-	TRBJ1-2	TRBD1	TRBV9	CASSVGTGNGYTF	TGTGCCAGCAGCGTAGGGACAGGGAACGGCTACACCTTC
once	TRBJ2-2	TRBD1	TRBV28	CAGTGAVTGELFF	TGTGCCGGGACAGGGGCTGTCACCGGGGAGCTGTTTTTT
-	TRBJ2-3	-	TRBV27	CASSLGEPPDTQYF	TGTGCCAGCAGTTTAGGGGAGCCCCCAGATACGCAGTATTTT
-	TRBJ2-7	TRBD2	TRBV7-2	CASSLEASGGNEQYF	TGTGCCAGCAGCTTAGAAGCTAGCGGGGGTAATGAGCAGTACTTC
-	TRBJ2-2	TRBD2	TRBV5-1	CASSKRLAGAANTGELFF	TGCGCCAGCAGCAAAAGACTAGCGGGGGCCGCGAACACCGGGGAGCTGTTTTTT
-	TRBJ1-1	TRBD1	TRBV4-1	CASTPGQGAFEAFF	TGCGCCAGCACCCCGGGACAGGGGGCATTTGAAGCTTTCTTT
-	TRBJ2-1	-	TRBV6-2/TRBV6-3	CASSQSSWQFF	TGTGCCAGCAGTCAATCTAGCTGGCAGTTCTTC
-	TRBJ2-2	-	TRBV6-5	CASSLGKHANTGELFF	TGTGCCAGCAGTTTGGGCAAGCACGCGAACACCGGGGAGCTGTTTTTT
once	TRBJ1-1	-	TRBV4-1	CASSQEEGLLGNTEAFF	TGCGCCAGCAGCCAAGAGGAGGGCCTCCTGGGGAACACTGAAGCTTTCTTT
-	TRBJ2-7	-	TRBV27	CASSYGPGGQREQYF	TGTGCCAGCAGTTATGGTCCCGGTGGACAGAGGGAGCAGTACTTC
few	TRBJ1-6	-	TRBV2	CASSQRGAGMGNSPLHF	TGTGCCAGCAGTCAAAGGGGAGCGGGGATGGGTAATTCACCCCTCCACTTT
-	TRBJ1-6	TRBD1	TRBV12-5	CASGFGQGYSPLHF	TGTGCTAGTGGTTTTGGACAGGGATATTCACCCCTCCACTTT
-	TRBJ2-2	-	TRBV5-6	CASSLASGELFF	TGTGCCAGCAGCTTGGCGTCCGGGGAGCTGTTTTTT
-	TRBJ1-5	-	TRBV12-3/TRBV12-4	CASSSFNQPQHF	TGTGCCAGCAGTTCCTTTAATCAGCCCCAGCATTTT
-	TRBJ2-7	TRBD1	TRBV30	CATGDEYEQYF	TGTGCTACAGGGGATGAATACGAGCAGTACTTC
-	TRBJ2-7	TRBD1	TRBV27	CASSLGQGGYEQYF	TGTGCCAGCAGTTTGGGACAGGGGGGCTACGAGCAGTACTTC
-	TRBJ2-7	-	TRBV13	CASSLSGGQALNEQYF	TGTGCCAGCAGCTTATCGGGGGGACAGGCCCTTAACGAGCAGTACTTC
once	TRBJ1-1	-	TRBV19	CASSETVGAFF	TGTGCCAGTAGTGAGACAGTCGGGGCTTTCTTT
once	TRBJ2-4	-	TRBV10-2	CASSESSAKNIQYF	TGCGCCAGCAGTGAGTCGTCGGCCAAAAACATTCAGTACTTC
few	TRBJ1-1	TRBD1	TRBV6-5	CASSPATGANTEAFF	TGTGCCAGCAGTCCTGCGACAGGGGCAAACACTGAAGCTTTCTTT
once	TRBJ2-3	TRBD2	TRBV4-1	CASSPPGLAGTDTQYF	TGCGCCAGCAGCCCGCCGGGACTAGCGGGCACAGATACGCAGTATTTT
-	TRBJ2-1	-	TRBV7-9	CASSLGQNNEQFF	TGTGCCAGCAGCTTAGGACAGAACAATGAGCAGTTCTTC
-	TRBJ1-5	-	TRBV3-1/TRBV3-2	CASSQGAASYSNQPQHF	TGTGCCAGCAGCCAAGGGGCAGCCTCGTATAGCAATCAGCCCCAGCATTTT
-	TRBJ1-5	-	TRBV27	CASSFWPNQPQHF	TGTGCCAGCAGTTTTTGGCCTAATCAGCCCCAGCATTTT
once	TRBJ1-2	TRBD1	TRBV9	CASSPFGTGFRKGNYGYTF	TGTGCCAGCAGCCCGTTCGGGACAGGGTTTCGGAAGGGCAACTATGGCTACACCTTC
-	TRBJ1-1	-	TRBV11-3	CASSSGQFKNTEAFF	TGTGCCAGCAGCTCAGGACAGTTCAAGAACACTGAAGCTTTCTTT
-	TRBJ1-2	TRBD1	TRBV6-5	CASKRTGEYGYTF	TGTGCCAGCAAAAGGACAGGTGAATATGGCTACACCTTC
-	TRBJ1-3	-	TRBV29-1	CSVDSSSGNTIYF	TGCAGCGTTGATTCGAGCTCTGGAAACACCATATATTTT
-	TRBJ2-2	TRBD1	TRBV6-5	CASRTRTGHTGELFF	TGTGCCAGCAGAACCCGGACAGGGCACACCGGGGAGCTGTTTTTT
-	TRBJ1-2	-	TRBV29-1	CSGAGGLNYGYTF	TGCAGCGGCGCTGGCGGGCTCAACTATGGCTACACCTTC
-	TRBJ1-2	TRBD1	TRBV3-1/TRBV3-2	CASSPRGVQGRNGYTF	TGTGCCAGCAGCCCCAGAGGGGTACAGGGGAGGAATGGCTACACCTTC